Sequencing of this T cell receptor beta chain was carried out in a study of low-dose radiotherapy and immunotherapy resistance in tumors. Across the whole study: Every day for four cycles from cycle 1 day 1, patients took 300 mg of oral aspirin.

Described time point: before trial treatment. Alpha- and beta-chain coverage of first-strand cDNA came from TRAV- and TRBV-specific primers. With a V-primer adapter and a constant-region primer, TCRs were amplified for 20 PCR cycles. TCRdb called the reads again in MiXCR, with one record for every CDR3 protein. The top ten clones hold over 4.5% of a sample with some 85,000 distinct CDR3 sequences, approximately 17% of them seen once. This clonotype has at least ten counts. This sequence was found in a male donor with prostate cancer. The source was PBMCs, collected before treatment.

CDR3 DNA sequence: TGTGCCAGCAGCTCTTCCACGGGGGTGCCCGGGGAGCTGTTTTTT. Translation: CASSSSTGVPGELFF. The rearrangement joins TRBV11-2 to TRBJ2-2, with a possible D match to TRBD2 (6 bases). The CDR3 runs 15 residues. Per the germline V gene, CDR1 is SGHAT and CDR2 is FQNNGV. V lost 4 bases and J 6 bases, leaving 15 bases between the germline ends.